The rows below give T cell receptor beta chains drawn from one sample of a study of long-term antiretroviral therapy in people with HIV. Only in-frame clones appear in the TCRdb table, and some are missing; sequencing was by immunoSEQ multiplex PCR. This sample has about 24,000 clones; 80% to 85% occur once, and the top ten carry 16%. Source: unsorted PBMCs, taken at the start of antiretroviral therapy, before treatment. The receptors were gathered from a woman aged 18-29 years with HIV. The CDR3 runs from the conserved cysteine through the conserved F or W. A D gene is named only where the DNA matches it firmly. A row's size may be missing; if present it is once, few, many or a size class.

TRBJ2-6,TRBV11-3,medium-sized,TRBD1,TGTGCCAGCAGCTTAGAATTCGGGACAGGGGGCTCTGGGGCCAACGTCCTGACTTTC,CASSLEFGTGGSGANVLTF
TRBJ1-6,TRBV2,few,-,TGTGCCAGCAGTGTACAGGGCACCAATTCACCCCTCCACTTT,CASSVQGTNSPLHF
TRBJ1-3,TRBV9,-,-,TGTGCCAGCAGTCAGGTGGGCCGGATGAGTTCTTCTGGAAACACCATATATTTT,CASSQVGRMSSSGNTIYF
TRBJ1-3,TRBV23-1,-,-,TGCGCCAGCAGCCCGCCGGGATCTGGAAACACCATATATTTT,CASSPPGSGNTIYF
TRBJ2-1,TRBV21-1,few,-,TGTGCCAGCTTTCAAGGGGGGGTCAATGAGCAGTTCTTC,CASFQGGVNEQFF
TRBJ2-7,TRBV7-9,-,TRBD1,TGTGCCAGCAGCTCAACCCGGGACAGGAGAGCCTACGAGCAGTACTTC,CASSSTRDRRAYEQYF
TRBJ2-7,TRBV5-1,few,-,TGCGCCAGCAATTTAGACGACTACGAGCAGTACTTC,CASNLDDYEQYF
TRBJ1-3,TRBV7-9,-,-,TGTGCCAGCAGCTTATTGCAGGGTTTGGGAGGAAACACCATATATTTT,CASSLLQGLGGNTIYF
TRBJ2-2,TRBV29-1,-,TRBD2,TGCAGCGTCCGAACTAGCGGGGGGACCGGGGAGCTGTTTTTT,CSVRTSGGTGELFF
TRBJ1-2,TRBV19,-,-,TGTGCCAGCCACCCGGATGGGGTCTATGGCTACACCTTC,CASHPDGVYGYTF
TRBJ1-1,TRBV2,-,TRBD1,TGTGCCAGAAACAGGGGGACTGAAGCTTTCTTT,CARNRGTEAFF
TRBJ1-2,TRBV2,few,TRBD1,TGTGCCAGCAGTCCGACAGGGATATACGGCTACACCTTC,CASSPTGIYGYTF
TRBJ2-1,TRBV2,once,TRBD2,TGTGCCAGCAGTGAAGCGGAAGGACTAGCGGGAGGCAAGCAGTTCTTC,CASSEAEGLAGGKQFF
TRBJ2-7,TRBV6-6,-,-,TGTGCCAGCAGTTCAGGGGGGGAGCGCGAGCAGTACTTC,CASSSGGEREQYF
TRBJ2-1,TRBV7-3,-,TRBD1,TGTGCCAGCAGCTCCCAACAGGGGAATGAGCAGTTCTTC,CASSSQQGNEQFF
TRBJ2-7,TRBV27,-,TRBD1,TGTGCCAGCAGACGAGGGACAGGGGCCTACGAGCAGTACTTC,CASRRGTGAYEQYF
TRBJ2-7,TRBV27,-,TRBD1,TGTGCCAGCAGTTTGGGACAGGGGGGCACCTACGAGCAGTACTTC,CASSLGQGGTYEQYF
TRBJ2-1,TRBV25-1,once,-,TGTGCCACCAGTCCTGGGACGAAAAGCGAGCAGTTCTTC,CATSPGTKSEQFF
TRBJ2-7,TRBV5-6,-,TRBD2,TGTGCCAGCAGCCAAACTAGCGGGGCCCCCTACGAGCAGTACTTC,CASSQTSGAPYEQYF
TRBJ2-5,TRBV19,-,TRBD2,TGTGCCAGTAGTCGGACTAGCGGAGCAATCCAAGAGACCCAGTACTTC,CASSRTSGAIQETQYF
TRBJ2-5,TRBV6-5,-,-,TGTGCCAGCAGTGCCGTCCCCCCGGGGGAGACCCAGTACTTC,CASSAVPPGETQYF
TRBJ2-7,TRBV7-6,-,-,TGTGCCAGCAGCTGGCAGGGGGAGCAGTACTTC,CASSWQGEQYF
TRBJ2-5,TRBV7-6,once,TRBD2,TGTGCCAGCAGCGGAGAGCGGGGGAACCAAGAGACCCAGTACTTC,CASSGERGNQETQYF
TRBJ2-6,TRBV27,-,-,-,CASSSSDTSGANVLTF
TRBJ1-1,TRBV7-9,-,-,TGTGCCAGCAGCTTTGTGACAGAGGAAGCTTTCTTT,CASSFVTEEAFF
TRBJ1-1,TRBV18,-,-,TGTGCCAGCTCCGATCAACAGAGGATGAACACTGAAGCTTTCTTT,CASSDQQRMNTEAFF
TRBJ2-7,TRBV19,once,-,TGTGCCAGTAGTATCAGGGACGCCGTGTCCTACGAGCAGTACTTC,CASSIRDAVSYEQYF
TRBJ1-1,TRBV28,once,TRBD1,TGTGCCAGCAGGCCGACAGGGAGGACTGAAGCTTTCTTT,CASRPTGRTEAFF
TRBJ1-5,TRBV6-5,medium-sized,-,TGTGCCAGCAGTTACTCCCAGGCGAATCAGCCCCAGCATTTT,CASSYSQANQPQHF
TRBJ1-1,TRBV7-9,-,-,TGTGCCAGCAGCCCCGGTTGGGAAGCTTTCTTT,CASSPGWEAFF
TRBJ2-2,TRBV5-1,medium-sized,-,TGCGCCAGCAGCTTGTGGGGGCGGGAGCTGTTTTTT,CASSLWGRELFF
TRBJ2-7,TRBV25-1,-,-,TGTGCCAGCAGTACCAGGGGAGGCTGGTACGAGCAGTACTTC,CASSTRGGWYEQYF
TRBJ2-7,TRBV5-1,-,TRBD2,TGCGCCAGCAGCTACCCGGGGGGGGCCCGGACCTACGAGCAGTACTTC,CASSYPGGARTYEQYF
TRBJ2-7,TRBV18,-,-,TGTGCCAGCTCACCTCGCAGGGACGACGAGCAGTACTTC,CASSPRRDDEQYF
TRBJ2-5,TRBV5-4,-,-,TGTGCCAGCAGCTTGCCTGAGGAGACCCAGTACTTC,CASSLPEETQYF
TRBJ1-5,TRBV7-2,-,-,TGTGCCAGCAGCTCCCGGGACGGGAATCAGCCCCAGCATTTT,CASSSRDGNQPQHF
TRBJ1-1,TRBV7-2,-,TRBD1,TGTGCCAGCAGCTTAGTCCAGCAGGGGGCTTTGTCGGACACTGAAGCTTTCTTT,CASSLVQQGALSDTEAFF
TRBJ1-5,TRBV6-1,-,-,TGTGCCAGCAGTATGGACAGTGATCAGCCCCAGCATTTT,CASSMDSDQPQHF
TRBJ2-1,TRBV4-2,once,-,TGTGCCAGCAGCCAAGATAGTGGGGGGCCGGGGTACAATGAGCAGTTCTTC,CASSQDSGGPGYNEQFF
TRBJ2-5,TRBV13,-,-,TGTGCCAGCAGCTTGAGGATCTCGGAGACCCAGTACTTC,CASSLRISETQYF
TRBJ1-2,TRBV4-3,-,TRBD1,TGCGCCAGCAGCCAAGATCCCCGGTTCGACAGGGATGGCTACACCTTC,CASSQDPRFDRDGYTF
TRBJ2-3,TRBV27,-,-,TGTGCCAGCAGTTTTATGGGGCCCACAGATACGCAGTATTTT,CASSFMGPTDTQYF
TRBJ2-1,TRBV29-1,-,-,TGCAGCGTTGAAGGCGGTCGGGGGGCCGATGAGCAGTTCTTC,CSVEGGRGADEQFF
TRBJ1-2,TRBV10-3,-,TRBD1,TGTGCCATCGGGACAGGGAGAGGCTACACCTTC,CAIGTGRGYTF
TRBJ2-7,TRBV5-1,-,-,TGCGCCAGCAGCTTGGCCGGGACTGGGCTCTACGAGCAGTACTTC,CASSLAGTGLYEQYF
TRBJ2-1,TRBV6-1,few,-,TGTGCCAGCAGTGTATACAATGAGCAGTTCTTC,CASSVYNEQFF
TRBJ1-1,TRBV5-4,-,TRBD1,TGTGCCAGCAGTACACAGGGGGGGGACACTGAAGCTTTCTTT,CASSTQGGDTEAFF